The 16 T cell receptor beta chains given below trace back to one sample, sequenced in a study of healthy donors' naive CD4 and CD8 T cells. TCR libraries were built from 450 to 650 ng of total RNA by linear amplification. TCRdb re-called the reads with MiXCR, one entry per CDR3 protein. The sample includes approximately 200,000 distinct CDR3 sequences, over 60% seen only once; the top ten take 2% to 2.5%. Sequenced material: naive CD4+ and CD8+ T cells sorted from blood, pooled from several donors. The source is a pool of human donors in good health; the sample pools cells from several healthy donors.

This chain joins TRBV29-1 and TRBJ1-1, with D maybe TRBD1 (5 bases). Germline V gives CDR1 SQVTM, CDR2 ANQGSEA. The length of the CDR3 is 13 residues. Trimming removed 4 bases from V and 6 bases from J, with 15 bases in between. Here the CDR3 DNA reads TGCAGCGTTGGTCGGGGGGGAAGACCTGAAGCTTTCTTT. Residues: CSVGRGGRPEAFF.

The chain employs TRBV29-1 and TRBJ1-2; D is possibly TRBD1 (6 bases). CDR3 size: 13 residues. Trimming took off 7 bases at V and 4 bases at J, with 16 bases between the two ends. Germline CDR1 reads SQVTM; CDR2 reads ANQGSEA. This chain's CDR3 is CSALWQGSYGYTF. The CDR3 coding sequence is TGCAGCGCCCTATGGCAGGGGAGCTATGGCTACACCTTC.

J is TRBJ1-6 and V is TRBV5-1, with D perhaps matching TRBD1 (6 bases). This CDR3 contains 14 residues. Looked up from germline, CDR1 is SGHRS and CDR2 is YFSETQ. V was clipped by 0 bases and J by 9 bases, with 10 bases between them. CDR3 residues: CASSLADSTSPLHF. CDR3 DNA sequence: TGCGCCAGCAGCTTGGCGGACAGTACTTCACCCCTCCACTTT.

This clonotype was recorded only once. The chain carries TRBV29-1 and TRBJ2-5, with D perhaps TRBD2 (5 bases). The germline V gene has CDR1 SQVTM and CDR2 ANQGSEA. This CDR3 comprises 14 residues. V lost 6 bases, J lost 1 base, and 15 bases lay in between. CDR3 bases: TGCAGCGTCTCCATCACTAGTTCCCAAGAGACCCAGTACTTC. This encodes CSVSITSSQETQYF.

The gene calls are TRBV29-1 and TRBJ2-3; 11 positions match TRBD2. The V segment lost 1 base and the J segment 5 bases; nucleotides outside the gene matches: 5. Germline V gene data show CDR1 as SQVTM and CDR2 as ANQGSEA. This CDR3 spans 15 amino acids. As DNA, the CDR3 is TGCAGCGTTGAAGGGTGGCTAGCGGGGGGAGATACGCAGTATTTT. Translation gives CSVEGWLAGGDTQYF.

This clonotype was observed a handful of times. The rearrangement uses TRBV29-1 and TRBJ1-2; a weak D match, TRBD1 (6 bases). Trimming stripped 0 bases from V and 8 bases from J, with 10 bases between. CDR1 is SQVTM and CDR2 is ANQGSEA in the germline V gene. The CDR3 has 12 residues. This chain's CDR3 is CSVEESRGGYTF. Written as DNA, the CDR3 is TGCAGCGTTGAAGAGTCCAGGGGCGGCTACACCTTC.

The gene calls are TRBV29-1 and TRBJ2-5, with 7 bases that match TRBD2. V lost 1 base and J lost 5; bases outside the gene matches: 1. The CDR3 sequence is 12 residues long. Germline V gene data show CDR1 as SQVTM and CDR2 as ANQGSEA. In DNA form, the CDR3 reads TGCAGCGTTGAAGGTAGCGGGGAGACCCAGTACTTC. The encoded protein is CSVEGSGETQYF.

In its sample, this clonotype was seen once. V gene TRBV5-1 combines with J gene TRBJ2-7, with 10 positions matching TRBD1. Germline CDR1 SGHRS, CDR2 YFSETQ. CDR3 length: 14 amino acids. V shed 3 bases, J shed 2 bases, and the junction held 2 bases outside the gene matches. The chain's CDR3 is CASSWTGGPYEQYF. DNA of the CDR3: TGCGCCAGCAGCTGGACAGGGGGTCCCTACGAGCAGTACTTC.

The chain couples TRBV20-1 to TRBJ1-5; D call uncertain. Germline V gene sequence: CDR1 DFQATT, CDR2 SNEGSKA (reference sequence). The ends were cut back, 2 bases at V and 1 base at J, with 12 bases in the middle. This CDR3 has 15 residues. CDR3: CSARPQAGSNQPQHF. The CDR3 nucleotides are TGCAGTGCTAGACCCCAGGCAGGAAGCAATCAGCCCCAGCATTTT.

This sequence joins TRBV6-5 and TRBJ2-7; the D gene could be TRBD1 or TRBD2 (5 bases each). CDR3 length: 16 residues. The germline CDR1 and CDR2 sequences are MNHEY and SVGAGI. The V and J ends lost 0 bases and 0 bases respectively, with 12 bases between them. The CDR3 DNA follows: TGTGCCAGCAGTTACTCAGCAGGGAGTCACTCCTACGAGCAGTACTTC. Protein: CASSYSAGSHSYEQYF.

This clonotype was observed at least ten times. The chain has TRBV6-5 and TRBJ2-3; D is perhaps TRBD1 (6 bases). Germline V gene data show CDR1 as MNHEY and CDR2 as SVGAGI. Trimming took off 6 bases at V and 1 base at J, with 14 bases between the two ends. The CDR3 runs 15 residues. The CDR3 region has the DNA TGTGCCAGCAGACCCACAGGGACGGGCACAGATACGCAGTATTTT. Its translation is CASRPTGTGTDTQYF.

The rearrangement uses TRBV19 and TRBJ1-2, with TRBD1 matching over 9 bases. This CDR3 comprises 14 residues. V lost 5 bases and J lost 4; bases outside the gene matches: 5. The germline CDR1 and CDR2 sequences are LNHDA and SQIVND (reference sequence). The CDR3 DNA sequence: TGTGCCAGTAGTGCTACAGGGGGCGGCTATGGCTACACCTTC. Encoded protein: CASSATGGGYGYTF.

The CDR3 is CASSLVAGGYEQYF. The CDR3 nucleotides read TGTGCCAGCAGCCTAGTAGCGGGAGGCTACGAGCAGTACTTC. The chain has TRBV7-9 and TRBJ2-7; 10 bases are shared with TRBD2. The germline V gene has CDR1 SEHNR and CDR2 FQNEAQ (reference sequence). The CDR3 contains 14 residues. The V gene end was trimmed by 5 bases and the J gene end by 3 bases; junction bases not matched to a gene: 4.

The chain combines TRBV11-2 with TRBJ2-5, with 7 nucleotides matching TRBD1. Unmatched junction bases numbered 11, after V lost 0 bases and J lost 1 base. Germline assignment: CDR1 SGHAT and CDR2 FQNNGV. The length of the CDR3 is 18 residues. CDR3 loop: CASSLDFSGGQAQETQYF. In nucleotides, the CDR3 is TGTGCCAGCAGCTTAGATTTCAGCGGAGGACAGGCCCAAGAGACCCAGTACTTC.

The chain uses TRBV6-2 or TRBV6-3 and TRBJ2-6; no firm D call. V shed 5 bases and J shed 11 bases, with 22 bases lying between them. The CDR3 extends over 16 amino acids. Germline CDR1 is MNHEY and CDR2 is SVGEGT. CDR3 sequence (DNA): TGTGCCAGCAGTGAGCCACCGGATTCTTTAGTTGACGTCCTGACTTTC. It codes for CASSEPPDSLVDVLTF.

Only one count was recorded for this clonotype. CDR3 DNA: TGTGCCACCGCGGACACCAGCTATGGCTACACCTTC. Its protein product is CATADTSYGYTF. J is TRBJ1-2 and V is TRBV6-2 or TRBV6-3; D perhaps matches TRBD1 (5 bases). CDR3 length: 12 amino acids. The V and J ends lost 10 bases and 4 bases respectively, with 13 bases between them. Looked up from germline, CDR1 is MNHEY and CDR2 is SVGEGT.